This record looks at one T cell receptor beta chain sequence and its context. For the unsorted libraries, 2 million PBMCs stored at -80 C served as input. This record comes from a study of neurological immune-mediated disorders. The germline CDR1 and CDR2 sequences are MDHEN and SYDVKM. Trimming cost V 0 bases and J 7 bases, with 10 bases left between them. There are 14 residues in the CDR3. TCRdb reanalysed the 5' RACE reads using MiXCR and keeps one entry per CDR3 protein. The data contain more than 70,000 distinct CDR3 sequences, over 9% of them singletons. The specimen was PBMCs. J is TRBJ1-5 and V is TRBV28; a weak D match, TRBD1 (5 bases). The TCR originated in a man aged 35-49 years in good health. This chain's CDR3 is CASSLWWGEQPQHF. The CDR3 DNA sequence: TGTGCCAGCAGTTTATGGTGGGGCGAACAGCCCCAGCATTTT.